A few counts support the clone carrying this TCR beta chain. Its specificity is not known. J gave up 7 bases and V 4 bases, and 10 bases lay outside the gene matches. Germline lookup yields CDR1 MNHEY and CDR2 SVGAGI. This CDR3 has 16 residues. The data stem from a study of cytomegalovirus exposure and HLA in healthy donors. The study, taken as a whole, reports: The authors excluded some V segments, including TRBV6-2 and TRBV6-3, as indistinguishable. Later analysis reportedly placed an Asian-associated ancestry cluster below the roughly 680-donor mean in N-insertions.

Primers included in the PCR were 60 Vbeta and 13 Jbeta primers. Here immunoSEQ multiplex PCR was the method, and the copy in TCRdb shows in-frame clones only, minus some. The table records approximately 190,000 clones, approximately 88% of them present only once. Whereas donors were nominally healthy upon sampling, unrecorded immune exposures were probable. This sequence originates from a boy aged 5-17 years in good health and CMV-seronegative. The rearrangement uses TRBV6-5 and TRBJ1-4; 9 bases are a match to TRBD1. Sequencing used PBMCs. CDR3 nucleotides: TGTGCCAGCAGTTTCCGGGTCGGGACAGGGAGTGAAAAACTGTTTTTT. It yields the protein CASSFRVGTGSEKLFF.